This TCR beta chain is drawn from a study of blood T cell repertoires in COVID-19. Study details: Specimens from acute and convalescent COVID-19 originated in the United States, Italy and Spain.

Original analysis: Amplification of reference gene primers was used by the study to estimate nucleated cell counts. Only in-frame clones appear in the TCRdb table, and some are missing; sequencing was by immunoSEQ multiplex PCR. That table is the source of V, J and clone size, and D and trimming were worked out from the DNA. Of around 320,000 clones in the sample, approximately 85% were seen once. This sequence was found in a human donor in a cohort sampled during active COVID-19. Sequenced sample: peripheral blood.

The CDR3 here is CASSFGADTQYF. The CDR3 DNA is TGTGCCAGCAGCTTCGGGGCAGATACGCAGTATTTT. The chain is built from TRBV7-2 and TRBJ2-3, with D maybe TRBD2 (5 bases). The CDR3 loop spans 12 amino acids. V lost 3 bases, J lost 4 bases, and 5 bases lay in between. The germline V gene has CDR1 SGHTA and CDR2 FQGNSA.